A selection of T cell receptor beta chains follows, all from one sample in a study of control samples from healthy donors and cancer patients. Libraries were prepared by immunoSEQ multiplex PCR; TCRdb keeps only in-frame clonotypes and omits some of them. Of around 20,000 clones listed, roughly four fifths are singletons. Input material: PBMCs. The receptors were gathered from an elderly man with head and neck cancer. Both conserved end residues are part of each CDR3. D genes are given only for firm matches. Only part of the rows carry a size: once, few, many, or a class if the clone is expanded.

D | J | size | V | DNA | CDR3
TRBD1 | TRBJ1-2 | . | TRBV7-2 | TGTGCCAGCAGCTTCGGCAGGGGGAGGAGTAGCGATGGCTACACCTTC | CASSFGRGRSSDGYTF
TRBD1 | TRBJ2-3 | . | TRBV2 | TGTGCCAGCAGTGAAGCGCTTCCTGAGACAGGGGACACAGATACGCAGTATTTT | CASSEALPETGDTDTQYF
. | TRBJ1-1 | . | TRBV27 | TGTGCCAGCAGCCCTAGGGTACGGATGAACACTGAAGCTTTCTTT | CASSPRVRMNTEAFF
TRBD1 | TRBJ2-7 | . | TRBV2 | TGTGCCAGCAGTGACCAGACAGGGGTCTACGAGCAGTACTTC | CASSDQTGVYEQYF
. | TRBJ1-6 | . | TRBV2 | TGTGCCAGCAGTGAGTTCCAGGGGAGGAATTCACCCCTCCACTTT | CASSEFQGRNSPLHF
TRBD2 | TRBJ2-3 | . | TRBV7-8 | TGTGCCAGCAGCTTAGGGGAGCTAGCGGGAGTTAAAGATACGCAGTATTTT | CASSLGELAGVKDTQYF
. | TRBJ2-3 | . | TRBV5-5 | TGTGCCAGCAGCTTGGTTGCCAGTCCGAGCACAGATACGCAGTATTTT | CASSLVASPSTDTQYF
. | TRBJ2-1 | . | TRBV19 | TGTGCCAGTAGCCCCAGGGACGATGAGCAGTTCTTC | CASSPRDDEQFF
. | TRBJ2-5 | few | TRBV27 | TGTGCCAGCAGTCAATCCTATCTGGGGTCGTACCAAGAGACCCAGTACTTC | CASSQSYLGSYQETQYF
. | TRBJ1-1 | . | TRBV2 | TGTGCCAGCAACACACTAATGAACACTGAAGCTTTCTTT | CASNTLMNTEAFF
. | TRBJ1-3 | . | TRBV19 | TGTGCCAGTAGCATCCTATGGGGGGCCAGCTCTGGAAACACCATATATTTT | CASSILWGASSGNTIYF
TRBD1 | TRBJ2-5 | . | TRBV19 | TGTGCCAGTAGTATCAAACAGGGGTACCAAGAGACCCAGTACTTC | CASSIKQGYQETQYF
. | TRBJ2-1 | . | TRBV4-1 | TGCGCCAGCAGCCAAGAGCGGTACAATGAGCAGTTCTTC | CASSQERYNEQFF
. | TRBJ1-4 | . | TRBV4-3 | TGCGCCAGCAGCCAATATAGACAGGCAACTAATGAAAAACTGTTTTTT | CASSQYRQATNEKLFF
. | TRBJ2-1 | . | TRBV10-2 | TGCGCCAGCAGTGGCGGGAATGAGCAGTTCTTC | CASSGGNEQFF
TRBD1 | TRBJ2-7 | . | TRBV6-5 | TGTGCCAGCAGTTACTCGACAAGGGGGCGCGGGTACGAGCAGTACTTC | CASSYSTRGRGYEQYF
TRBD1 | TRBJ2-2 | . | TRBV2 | TGTGCCAGCAATGGGCAGGGGGAAACCGGGGAGCTGTTTTTT | CASNGQGETGELFF
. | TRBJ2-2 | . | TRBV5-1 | TGCGCCAGCAGCTTCGGCGGAGCCGGGGAGCTGTTTTTT | CASSFGGAGELFF
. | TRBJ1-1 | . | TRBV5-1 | TGCGCCAGCGTCGAGGGCCCCCAGAACACTGAAGCTTTCTTT | CASVEGPQNTEAFF
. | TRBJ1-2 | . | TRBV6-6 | TGTGCCAGCAGTACGACAGGCGGCTACACCTTC | CASSTTGGYTF
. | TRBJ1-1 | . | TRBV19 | TGTGCCAGTAGTATCCGGGGCAGGGAGAATGAAGCTTTCTTT | CASSIRGRENEAFF
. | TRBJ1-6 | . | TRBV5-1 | TGCGCCAGCAGCTTGGGAGGGGAGAATTCACCCCTCCACTTT | CASSLGGENSPLHF
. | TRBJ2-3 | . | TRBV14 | TGTGCCAGCAGCCAAGCTTCCCCCCCGTTTCTAGAGACAGATACGCAGTATTTT | CASSQASPPFLETDTQYF
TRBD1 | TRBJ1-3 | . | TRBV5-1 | TGCGCCAGCAGGGAGGGACAGGGGGCAACTGGAAACACCATATATTTT | CASREGQGATGNTIYF
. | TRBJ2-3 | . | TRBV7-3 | TGTGCCAGCAGCTTAGGCATGTGGCCCGATACGCAGTATTTT | CASSLGMWPDTQYF
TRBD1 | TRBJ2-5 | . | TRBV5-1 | TGCGCCAGCAGCCATGGACAGGGACGAGGGGGAGAGACCCAGTACTTC | CASSHGQGRGGETQYF
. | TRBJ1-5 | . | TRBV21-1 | TGTGCCAGCAGCAAAGAGCGGGGTCGGAAGCAGCCCCAGCATTTT | CASSKERGRKQPQHF